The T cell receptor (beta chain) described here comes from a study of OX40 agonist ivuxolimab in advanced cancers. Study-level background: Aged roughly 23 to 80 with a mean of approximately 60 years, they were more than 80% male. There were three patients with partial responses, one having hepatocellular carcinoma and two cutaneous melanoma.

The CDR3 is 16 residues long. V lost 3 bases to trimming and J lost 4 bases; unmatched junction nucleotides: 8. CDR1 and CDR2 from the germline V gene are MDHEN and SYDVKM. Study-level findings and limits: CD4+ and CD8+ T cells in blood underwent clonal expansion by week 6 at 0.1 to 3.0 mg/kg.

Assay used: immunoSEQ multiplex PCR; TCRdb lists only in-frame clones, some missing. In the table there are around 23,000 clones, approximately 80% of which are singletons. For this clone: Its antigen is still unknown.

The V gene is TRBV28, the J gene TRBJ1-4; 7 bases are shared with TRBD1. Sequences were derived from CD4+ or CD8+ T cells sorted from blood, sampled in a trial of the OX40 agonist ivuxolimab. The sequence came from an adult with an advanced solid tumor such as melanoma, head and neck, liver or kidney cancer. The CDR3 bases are TGTGCCAGCAGTTTGACAAGGGGGCCGCTTAATGAAAAACTGTTTTTT. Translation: CASSLTRGPLNEKLFF.